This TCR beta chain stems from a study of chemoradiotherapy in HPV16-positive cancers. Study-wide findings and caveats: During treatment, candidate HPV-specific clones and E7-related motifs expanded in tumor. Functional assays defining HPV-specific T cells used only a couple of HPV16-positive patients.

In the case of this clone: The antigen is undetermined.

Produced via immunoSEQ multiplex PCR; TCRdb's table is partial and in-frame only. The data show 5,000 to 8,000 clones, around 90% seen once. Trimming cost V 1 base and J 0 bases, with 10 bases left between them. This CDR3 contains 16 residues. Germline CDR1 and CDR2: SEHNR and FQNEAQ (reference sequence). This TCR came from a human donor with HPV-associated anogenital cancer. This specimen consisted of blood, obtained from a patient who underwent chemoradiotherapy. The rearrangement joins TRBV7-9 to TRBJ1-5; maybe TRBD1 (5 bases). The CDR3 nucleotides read TGTGCCAGCAGCTTAGTGGGGCAATATAGCAATCAGCCCCAGCATTTT. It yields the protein CASSLVGQYSNQPQHF. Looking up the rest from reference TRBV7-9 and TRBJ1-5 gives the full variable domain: DTGVSQNPRHKITKRGQNVTFRCDPISEHNRLYWYRQTLGQGPEFLTYFQNEAQLEKSRLLSDRFSAERPKGSFSTLEIQRTEQGDSAMYLCASSLVGQYSNQPQHFGDGTRLSIL.